Listed below are T cell receptor beta chains from one sample, sequenced in a study of blood T cell repertoires in COVID-19. Assay: immunoSEQ multiplex PCR; the TCRdb copy retains only in-frame clones and omits some. The sample lists about 37,000 clones, 75% to 90% occurring once. Sequencing used peripheral blood. The source of these receptors is a human donor in a cohort sampled during active COVID-19. CDR3s include the opening cysteine and the closing phenylalanine or tryptophan. A D gene is named only where the DNA matches it firmly. Expanded clones get a size class; other rows say once, few or many, or leave the size out.

D gene | J gene | clone size | V gene | CDR3 protein | CDR3 DNA
. | TRBJ1-2 | few | TRBV16 | CASSQRQDYGYTF | TGTGCCAGCAGCCAACGACAGGACTATGGCTACACCTTC
TRBD2 | TRBJ2-3 | . | TRBV4-2 | CASSQDSLAGGADTQYF | TGTGCCAGCAGCCAAGATTCCCTAGCGGGGGGCGCAGATACGCAGTATTTT
. | TRBJ1-1 | few | TRBV7-9 | CASSSWGGTEAFF | TGTGCCAGCAGCTCCTGGGGAGGTACTGAAGCTTTCTTT
. | TRBJ2-1 | . | TRBV18 | CASSRNPTGEQFF | TGTGCCAGCTCACGAAACCCGACGGGTGAGCAGTTCTTC
TRBD2 | TRBJ2-5 | . | TRBV6-2/TRBV6-3 | CASSYSGGSWETQYF | TGTGCCAGCAGTTACAGCGGGGGGTCGTGGGAGACCCAGTACTTC
TRBD1 | TRBJ2-7 | . | TRBV11-3 | CASSYGTGAYEQYF | TGTGCCAGCAGCTACGGGACAGGAGCCTACGAGCAGTACTTC
TRBD2 | TRBJ2-7 | . | TRBV27 | CASSPRLAGGLYEQYF | TGTGCCAGCAGTCCCCGGCTAGCGGGAGGGCTTTACGAGCAGTACTTC
. | TRBJ1-1 | . | TRBV9 | CASSVGQMNTEAFF | TGTGCCAGCAGCGTTGGCCAAATGAACACTGAAGCTTTCTTT
TRBD1 | TRBJ2-7 | few | TRBV27 | CASSLLQGASEQYF | TGTGCCAGCAGTTTATTGCAGGGGGCTTCCGAGCAGTACTTC
. | TRBJ1-2 | . | TRBV12-3/TRBV12-4 | CASSFTAVGGYTF | TGTGCCAGCAGTTTTACGGCAGTGGGCGGCTACACCTTC
TRBD1 | TRBJ2-7 | . | TRBV6-1 | CASSEGTGGSYEQYF | TGTGCCAGCAGTGAAGGGACAGGGGGCTCCTACGAGCAGTACTTC
. | TRBJ2-5 | . | TRBV7-2 | CASSYRGSGETQYF | TGTGCCAGCAGCTACCGGGGGAGTGGAGAGACCCAGTACTTC
. | TRBJ2-7 | . | TRBV5-1 | CASSGSSGSYEQYF | TGCGCCAGCAGCGGTTCATCCGGGAGCTACGAGCAGTACTTC
TRBD1 | TRBJ1-5 | . | TRBV6-2/TRBV6-3 | CASSYPTGSRNQPQHF | TGTGCCAGCAGTTACCCGACAGGGAGCCGTAATCAGCCCCAGCATTTT
TRBD2 | TRBJ2-5 | . | TRBV28 | CASSLSAGVQETQYF | TGTGCCAGCAGTTTATCAGCGGGAGTCCAAGAGACCCAGTACTTC
TRBD1 | TRBJ1-2 | . | TRBV6-2/TRBV6-3 | CASSSDRGGYTF | TGTGCCAGCAGTTCGGACAGGGGTGGCTACACCTTC
TRBD1 | TRBJ1-2 | . | TRBV19 | CASTPGTATGYTF | TGTGCCAGCACACCGGGGACAGCAACCGGCTACACCTTC
. | TRBJ2-3 | . | TRBV7-2 | CASSLGTDTQYF | TGTGCCAGCAGCCTCGGCACAGATACGCAGTATTTT
TRBD1 | TRBJ2-3 | . | TRBV7-2 | CASRRGQGPDTQYF | TGTGCCAGCAGACGCGGACAGGGCCCAGATACGCAGTATTTT
. | TRBJ1-1 | . | TRBV7-2 | CASSLVSGRTEAFF | TGTGCCAGCAGCTTAGTGTCAGGGAGGACTGAAGCTTTCTTT
TRBD2 | TRBJ2-2 | . | TRBV7-8 | CASSIRLAGYTGELFF | TGTGCCAGCAGCATCCGACTAGCGGGATACACCGGGGAGCTGTTTTTT
. | TRBJ2-1 | once | TRBV19 | CASSATGRNEQFF | TGTGCCAGTAGTGCGACAGGTCGGAATGAGCAGTTCTTC
. | TRBJ2-5 | . | TRBV7-2 | CASSYVTPGRVTPETQYF | TGTGCCAGCAGCTACGTCACCCCTGGCAGGGTCACCCCGGAGACCCAGTACTTC
TRBD1 | TRBJ2-7 | . | TRBV7-9 | CASSLVPQGYEQYF | TGTGCCAGCAGCTTAGTTCCACAGGGGTACGAGCAGTACTTC
. | TRBJ2-7 | . | TRBV4-1 | CASSPPQGDEQYF | TGCGCCAGCAGCCCCCCCCAGGGCGACGAGCAGTACTTC
TRBD1 | TRBJ2-1 | . | TRBV2 | CASSRDRGRPEQFF | TGTGCCAGCAGTAGGGACAGGGGTAGGCCTGAGCAGTTCTTC
TRBD2 | TRBJ2-7 | . | TRBV6-2/TRBV6-3 | CASSPLATYEQYF | TGTGCCAGCAGTCCACTAGCGACCTACGAGCAGTACTTC
TRBD2 | TRBJ2-7 | . | TRBV3-1/TRBV3-2 | CASRLAGNKGQYF | TGTGCCAGCAGACTAGCGGGGAACAAAGGGCAGTACTTC
TRBD1 | TRBJ1-1 | . | TRBV3-1/TRBV3-2 | CASSPTGVNPMNTEAFF | TGTGCCAGCAGCCCGACAGGGGTTAACCCCATGAACACTGAAGCTTTCTTT
TRBD2 | TRBJ2-3 | . | TRBV9 | CASSVRGGHTDTQYF | TGTGCCAGCAGCGTTCGGGGGGGACACACAGATACGCAGTATTTT
. | TRBJ1-5 | . | TRBV5-1 | CASSLGAANQPQHF | TGCGCCAGCAGCTTGGGGGCAGCTAATCAGCCCCAGCATTTT
. | TRBJ1-1 | . | TRBV28 | CASIEGVGTEAFF | TGTGCCAGCATCGAGGGGGTCGGCACTGAAGCTTTCTTT
. | TRBJ2-1 | . | TRBV7-2 | CASSAGLLYNEQFF | TGTGCCAGCAGCGCAGGTCTTCTGTACAATGAGCAGTTCTTC
. | TRBJ2-5 | . | TRBV19 | CASSRARKETQYF | TGTGCCAGTAGTAGAGCTAGAAAAGAGACCCAGTACTTC
. | TRBJ1-6 | . | TRBV15 | CATSRIPGVPLSPLHF | TGTGCCACCAGCAGGATACCCGGGGTACCTCTTTCACCCCTCCACTTT
. | TRBJ1-1 | . | TRBV3-1/TRBV3-2 | CASSHLKGVTEAFF | TGTGCCAGCAGCCATCTGAAAGGGGTCACTGAAGCTTTCTTT
. | TRBJ1-4 | . | TRBV18 | CASSLGQSNEKLFF | TGTGCCAGCTCCCTCGGACAGTCTAATGAAAAACTGTTTTTT
TRBD2 | TRBJ2-7 | . | TRBV5-1 | CASSSTGTRGYEQYF | TGCGCCAGCAGCTCGACCGGGACTAGGGGCTACGAGCAGTACTTC
TRBD2 | TRBJ2-5 | . | TRBV7-3 | CASSPSGTPSETQYF | TGTGCCAGCAGCCCTAGCGGAACCCCCTCCGAGACCCAGTACTTC
. | TRBJ2-7 | . | TRBV27 | CASSEAGNPLEQYF | TGTGCCAGCAGTGAAGCAGGGAACCCCTTGGAGCAGTACTTC
. | TRBJ2-2 | . | TRBV30 | CAWSLGGDTGELFF | TGTGCCTGGAGTTTGGGGGGAGACACCGGGGAGCTGTTTTTT
TRBD2 | TRBJ2-3 | . | TRBV5-1 | CASSSTGTSGLSTDTQYF | TGCGCCAGCAGCTCTACCGGGACTAGCGGACTAAGCACAGATACGCAGTATTTT